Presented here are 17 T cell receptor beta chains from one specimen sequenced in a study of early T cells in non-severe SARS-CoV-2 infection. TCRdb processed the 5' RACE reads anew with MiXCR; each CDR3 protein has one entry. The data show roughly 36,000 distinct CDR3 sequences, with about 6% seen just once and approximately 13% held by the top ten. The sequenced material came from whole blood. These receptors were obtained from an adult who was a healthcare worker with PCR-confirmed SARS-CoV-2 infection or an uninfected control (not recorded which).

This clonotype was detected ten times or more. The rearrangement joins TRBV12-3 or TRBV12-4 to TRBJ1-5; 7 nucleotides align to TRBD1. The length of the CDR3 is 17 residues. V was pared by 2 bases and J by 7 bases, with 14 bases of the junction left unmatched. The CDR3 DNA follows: TGTGCCAGCAGTTTAAGTATGGGGACAGAATTTCTCCAGCCCCAGCATTTT. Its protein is CASSLSMGTEFLQPQHF.

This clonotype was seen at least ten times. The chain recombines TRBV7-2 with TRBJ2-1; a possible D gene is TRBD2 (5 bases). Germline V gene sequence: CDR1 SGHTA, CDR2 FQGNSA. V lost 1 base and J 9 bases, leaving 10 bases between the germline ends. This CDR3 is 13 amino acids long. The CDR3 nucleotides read TGTGCCAGCAGCTTAGGAGGTGCGGGTGAGCAGTTCTTC. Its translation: CASSLGGAGEQFF.

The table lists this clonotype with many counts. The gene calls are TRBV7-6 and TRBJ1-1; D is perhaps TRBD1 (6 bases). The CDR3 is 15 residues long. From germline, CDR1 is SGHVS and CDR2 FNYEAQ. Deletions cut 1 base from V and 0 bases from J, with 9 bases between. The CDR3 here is CASSLVRDMNTEAFF. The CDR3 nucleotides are TGTGCCAGCAGCTTAGTCAGGGACATGAACACTGAAGCTTTCTTT. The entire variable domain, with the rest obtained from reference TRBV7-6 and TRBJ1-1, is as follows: GAGVSQSPRYKVTKRGQDVALRCDPISGHVSLYWYRQALGQGPEFLTYFNYEAQQDKSGLPNDRFSAERPEGSISTLTIQRTEQRDSAMYRCASSLVRDMNTEAFFGQGTRLTVV.

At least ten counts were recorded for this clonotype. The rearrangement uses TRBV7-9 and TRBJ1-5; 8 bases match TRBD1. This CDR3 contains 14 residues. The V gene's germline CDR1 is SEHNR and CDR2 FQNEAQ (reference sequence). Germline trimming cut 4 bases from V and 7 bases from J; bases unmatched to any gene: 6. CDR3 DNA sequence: TGTGCCAGCAGCTCCGGACAGGGCAGGCAGCCCCAGCATTTT. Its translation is CASSSGQGRQPQHF. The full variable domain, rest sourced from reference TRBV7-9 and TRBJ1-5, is DTGVSQNPRHKITKRGQNVTFRCDPISEHNRLYWYRQTLGQGPEFLTYFQNEAQLEKSRLLSDRFSAERPKGSFSTLEIQRTEQGDSAMYLCASSSGQGRQPQHFGDGTRLSIL.

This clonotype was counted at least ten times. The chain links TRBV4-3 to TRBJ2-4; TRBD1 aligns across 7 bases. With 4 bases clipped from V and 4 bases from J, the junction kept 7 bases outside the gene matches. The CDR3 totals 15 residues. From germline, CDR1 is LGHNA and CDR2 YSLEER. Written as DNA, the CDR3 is TGCGCCAGCAGCCTATTCCGGGACAGTAAAAACATTCAGTACTTC. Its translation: CASSLFRDSKNIQYF.

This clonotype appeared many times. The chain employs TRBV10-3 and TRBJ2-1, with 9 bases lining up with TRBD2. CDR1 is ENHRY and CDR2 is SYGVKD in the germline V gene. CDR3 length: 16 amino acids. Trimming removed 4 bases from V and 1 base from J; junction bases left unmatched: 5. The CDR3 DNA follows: TGTGCCATCAGTGGGGGACTAGCCTTATCCTACAATGAGCAGTTCTTC. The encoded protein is CAISGGLALSYNEQFF.

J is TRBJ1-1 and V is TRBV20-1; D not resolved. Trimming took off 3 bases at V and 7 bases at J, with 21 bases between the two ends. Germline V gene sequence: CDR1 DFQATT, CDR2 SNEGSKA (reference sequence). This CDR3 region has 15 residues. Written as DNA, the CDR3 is TGCAGTGCTAGTGGCGGGGAAGCTTCGCTGGGTGAAGCTTTCTTT. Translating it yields CSASGGEASLGEAFF.

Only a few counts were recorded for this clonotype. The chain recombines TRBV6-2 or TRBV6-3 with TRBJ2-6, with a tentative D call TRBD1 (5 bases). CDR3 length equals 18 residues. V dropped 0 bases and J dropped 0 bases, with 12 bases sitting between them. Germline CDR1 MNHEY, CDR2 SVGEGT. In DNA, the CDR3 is TGTGCCAGCAGTTACTCGGCAGGGCAGGGCTCTGGGGCCAACGTCCTGACTTTC. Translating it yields CASSYSAGQGSGANVLTF.

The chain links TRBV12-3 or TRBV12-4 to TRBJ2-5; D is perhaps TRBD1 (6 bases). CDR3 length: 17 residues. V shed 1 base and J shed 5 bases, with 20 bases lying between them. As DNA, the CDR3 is TGTGCCAGCAGTTTAGTGACTTGGGGGCCCCCAAGGGAGACCCAGTACTTC. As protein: CASSLVTWGPPRETQYF.

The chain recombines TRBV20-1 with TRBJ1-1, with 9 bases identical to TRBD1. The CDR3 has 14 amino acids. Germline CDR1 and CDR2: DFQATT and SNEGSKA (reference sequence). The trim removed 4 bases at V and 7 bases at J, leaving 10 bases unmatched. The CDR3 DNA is TGCAGTGCTAAACCGGGACAGGGTGGGTTTGAAGCTTTCTTT. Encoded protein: CSAKPGQGGFEAFF.

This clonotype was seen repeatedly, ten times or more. The CDR3 is CASSETSGGAIDNEQFF. The DNA of the CDR3 is TGTGCCAGCAGTGAGACTAGCGGGGGGGCGATCGACAATGAGCAGTTCTTC. The chain carries TRBV6-5 and TRBJ2-1; TRBD2 aligns across 14 bases. Germline values: CDR1 MNHEY, CDR2 SVGAGI. The CDR3 is 17 amino acids. V shed 5 bases and J 5 bases; nucleotides not matched to a gene: 8.

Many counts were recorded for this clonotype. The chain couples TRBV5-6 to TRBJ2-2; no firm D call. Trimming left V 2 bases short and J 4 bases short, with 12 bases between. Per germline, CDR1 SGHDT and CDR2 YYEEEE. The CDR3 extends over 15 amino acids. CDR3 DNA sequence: TGTGCCAGCAGCTTTAGGGCAGTGGGCACCGGGGAGCTGTTTTTT. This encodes CASSFRAVGTGELFF.

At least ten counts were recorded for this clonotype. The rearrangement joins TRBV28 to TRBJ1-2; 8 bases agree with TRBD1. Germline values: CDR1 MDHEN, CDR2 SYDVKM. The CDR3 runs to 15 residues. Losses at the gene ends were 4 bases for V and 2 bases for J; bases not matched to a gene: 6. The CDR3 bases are TGTGCCAGCAGTTCATACAGGGGGATGAACTATGGCTACACCTTC. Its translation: CASSSYRGMNYGYTF.

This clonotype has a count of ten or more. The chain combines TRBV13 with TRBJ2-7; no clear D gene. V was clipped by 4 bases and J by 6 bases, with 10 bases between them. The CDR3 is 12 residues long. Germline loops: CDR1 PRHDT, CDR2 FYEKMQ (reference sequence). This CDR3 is CASSSQPSEQYF. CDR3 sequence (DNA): TGTGCCAGCAGCTCCCAGCCCAGCGAGCAGTACTTC. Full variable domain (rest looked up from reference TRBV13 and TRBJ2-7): AAGVIQSPRHLIKEKRETATLKCYPIPRHDTVYWYQQGPGQDPQFLISFYEKMQSDKGSIPDRFSAQQFSDYHSELNMSSLELGDSALYFCASSSQPSEQYFGPGTRLTVT.

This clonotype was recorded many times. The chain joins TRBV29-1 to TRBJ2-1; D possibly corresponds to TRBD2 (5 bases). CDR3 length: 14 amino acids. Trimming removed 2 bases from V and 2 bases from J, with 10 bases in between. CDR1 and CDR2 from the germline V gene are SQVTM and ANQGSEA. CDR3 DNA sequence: TGCAGCGTTGAACCGGGGTTGGCCTACAATGAGCAGTTCTTC. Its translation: CSVEPGLAYNEQFF.

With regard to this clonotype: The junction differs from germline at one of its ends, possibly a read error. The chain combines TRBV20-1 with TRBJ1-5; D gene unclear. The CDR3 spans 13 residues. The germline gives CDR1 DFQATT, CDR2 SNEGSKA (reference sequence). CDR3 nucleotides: TGCAGTGCCAGAGGTCAGTCGGAACAGCCCCAGCATTTT. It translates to CSARGQSEQPQHF.

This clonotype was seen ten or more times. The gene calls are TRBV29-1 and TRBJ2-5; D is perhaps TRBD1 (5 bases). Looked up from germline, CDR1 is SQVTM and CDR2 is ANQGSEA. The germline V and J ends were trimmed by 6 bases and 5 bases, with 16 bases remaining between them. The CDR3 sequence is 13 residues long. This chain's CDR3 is CSVAFGAFETQYF. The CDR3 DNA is TGCAGCGTCGCCTTTGGGGCTTTCGAGACCCAGTACTTC.